This T cell receptor (beta chain) stems from a study of shared clonotypes between healthy human individuals. About the research overall: Donors had three CD4 naive, three CD4 memory, two CD8 naive and one CD8 memory plate apiece. Findings of the study overall: The expectation was that sequencing depth would affect clonotype sharing among donors. Compared with memory subsets, naive subsets generally had larger estimated richness. It was the non-shared clonotypes that had lower generation probabilities than clonotypes shared by all four donors.

Sequencing was performed with immunoSEQ multiplex PCR; in TCRdb, only in-frame clones are kept and a portion is missing. The sample lists 2 million or so clones, around 95% occurring once. For this clone: Its specificity is unknown.

CDR3 length equals 17 residues. Trimming cost V 2 bases and J 2 bases; bases outside gene matches: 6. Germline loops: CDR1 SGHTA, CDR2 FQGNSA. This sequence joins TRBV7-2 and TRBJ1-2; 12 bases align to TRBD1. The sample comprised naive CD4+ T cells sorted from blood. The subset denotes: CD45RA+ positively selected. The sequence derives from a man younger than 35 in good health. CDR3 residues: CASSLRPGQGANYGYTF. Written as DNA, the CDR3 is TGTGCCAGCAGCTTACGGCCGGGACAGGGGGCGAACTATGGCTACACCTTC.